Shown below are 9 T cell receptor beta chains from a single sample sequenced in a study of human T cells and chemical hapten exposure. Specified time point: patch test 1, 2 weeks after DPC sensitization. The treatment here: therapeutic diphenylcyclopropenone sensitization with weekly scalp DPC. One entry per CDR3 protein, called by TCRdb with MiXCR from the RACE reads. The sample lists about 14,000 distinct CDR3 sequences, roughly 17% occurring once. The source material was whole blood, sampled in connection with sensitization to the hapten diphenylcyclopropenone (DPC). The receptors stem from a woman in her 30s with alopecia areata. Some clones in this sample may be carry-over from other donors' samples.

This clonotype has at least ten counts. This chain connects TRBV7-8 to TRBJ1-3; D remains unclear. Per the germline V gene, CDR1 is SGHVS and CDR2 is FQNEAQ. CDR3 length: 14 residues. V was clipped by 5 bases and J by 0 bases, with 8 bases between them. As DNA, the CDR3 is TGTGCCAGCAGCATAGAGATCTCTGGAAACACCATATATTTT. Translating gives CASSIEISGNTIYF.

This clonotype was observed a few times. The chain combines TRBV4-3 with TRBJ2-1; TRBD1 agrees at 7 bases. After removal of 3 bases from V and 10 bases from J, the junction contained 12 bases not matched to a gene. The CDR3 runs to 15 residues. Germline CDR1 is LGHNA and CDR2 is YSLEER. CDR3 region: CASSQSGTDTGEQFF. DNA of the CDR3: TGCGCCAGCAGCCAGTCCGGGACAGACACGGGGGAGCAGTTCTTC.

This clonotype was found many times. V is TRBV10-1 and J is TRBJ2-7; D remains unclear. Germline V CDR1 and CDR2: WNHNN, SYGVQD (reference sequence). Trimming removed 0 bases from V and 6 bases from J, with 15 bases in between. The CDR3 runs 15 residues. CDR3 protein: CASSESLESRGEQYF. CDR3 sequence (DNA): TGCGCCAGCAGTGAGTCCCTAGAATCGAGAGGCGAGCAGTACTTC.

The J gene is TRBJ2-7, the V gene TRBV7-9; 8 bases match TRBD1. CDR3 length equals 17 residues. Looked up from germline, CDR1 is SEHNR and CDR2 is FQNEAQ (reference sequence). V was pared by 1 base and J by 0 bases, with 8 bases of the junction left unmatched. The CDR3: CASSLEVTGGFSYEQYF. The CDR3 nucleotides are TGTGCCAGCAGCTTAGAGGTCACAGGGGGTTTCTCCTACGAGCAGTACTTC.

The CDR3 region is CSAPPHRAGANVLTF. The CDR3 DNA follows: TGCAGTGCTCCCCCCCACAGGGCTGGGGCCAACGTCCTGACTTTC. J is TRBJ2-6 and V is TRBV20-1; D possibly corresponds to TRBD1 (6 bases). The CDR3 spans 15 residues. Per the germline V gene, CDR1 is DFQATT and CDR2 is SNEGSKA (reference sequence). V gave up 5 bases and J gave up 2 bases, with 13 bases separating them.

This clonotype appeared many times. This rearrangement joins TRBV6-5 to TRBJ1-2; the match to TRBD1 covers 9 bases. The V segment lost 0 bases and the J segment 5 bases; nucleotides outside the gene matches: 1. The CDR3 spans 14 residues. Per germline, CDR1 MNHEY and CDR2 SVGAGI. CDR3 in amino acids: CASSYSDRGYGYTF. The CDR3 nucleotides are TGTGCCAGCAGTTACTCAGACAGGGGGTATGGCTACACCTTC.

The rearrangement links TRBV20-1 to TRBJ2-1; 7 positions match TRBD2. V trimming: 3 bases; J trimming: 3 bases; junction bases outside the gene matches: 11. Germline loops: CDR1 DFQATT, CDR2 SNEGSKA (reference sequence). The CDR3 sequence is 16 residues long. CDR3 protein: CSASIPGSGVYNEQFF. CDR3 in DNA: TGCAGTGCTAGCATCCCAGGCAGCGGGGTCTACAATGAGCAGTTCTTC.

CDR3 DNA: TGTGCCAGCAGTTTATTGGGGAGCGAGACCCAGTACTTC. It yields the protein CASSLLGSETQYF. V and J are TRBV12-3 or TRBV12-4 and TRBJ2-5; D is perhaps TRBD2 (5 bases). The V gene lost 2 bases and the J gene lost 5 bases, with 9 bases spanning the gap. This CDR3 comprises 13 residues.

The sample holds many counts of this clonotype. The rearrangement links TRBV5-1 to TRBJ1-4; 10 bases agree with TRBD1. Looked up from germline, CDR1 is SGHRS and CDR2 is YFSETQ. This CDR3 spans 16 amino acids. The V gene end was trimmed by 3 bases and the J gene end by 5 bases; junction bases not matched to a gene: 7. CDR3 protein: CASSSTPGQGNEKLFF. The CDR3, as DNA: TGCGCCAGCAGCTCTACTCCGGGACAGGGGAATGAAAAACTGTTTTTT. Full variable domain (missing parts from reference TRBV5-1 and TRBJ1-4): KAGVTQTPRYLIKTRGQQVTLSCSPISGHRSVSWYQQTPGQGLQFLFEYFSETQRNKGNFPGRFSGRQFSNSRSEMNVSTLELGDSALYLCASSSTPGQGNEKLFFGSGTQLSVL.